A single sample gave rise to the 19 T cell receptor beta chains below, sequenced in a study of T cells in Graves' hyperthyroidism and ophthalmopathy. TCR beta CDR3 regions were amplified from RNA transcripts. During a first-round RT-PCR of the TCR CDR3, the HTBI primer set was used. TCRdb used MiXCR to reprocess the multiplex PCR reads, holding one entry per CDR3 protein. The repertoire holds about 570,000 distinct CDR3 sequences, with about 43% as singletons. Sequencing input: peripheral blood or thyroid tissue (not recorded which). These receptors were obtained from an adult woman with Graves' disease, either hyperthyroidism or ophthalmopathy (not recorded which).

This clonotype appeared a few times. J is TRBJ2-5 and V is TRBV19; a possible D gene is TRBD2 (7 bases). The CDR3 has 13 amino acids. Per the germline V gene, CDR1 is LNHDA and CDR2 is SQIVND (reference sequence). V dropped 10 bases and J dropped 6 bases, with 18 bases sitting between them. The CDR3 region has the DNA TGTGCCACCGGTGATGCGGGGGCGAAGACCCAGTACTTC. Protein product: CATGDAGAKTQYF.

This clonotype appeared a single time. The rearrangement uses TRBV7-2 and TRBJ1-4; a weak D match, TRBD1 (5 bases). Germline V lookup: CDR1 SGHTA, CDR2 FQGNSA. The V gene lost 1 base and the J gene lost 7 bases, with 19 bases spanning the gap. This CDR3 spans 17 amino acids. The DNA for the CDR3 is TGTGCCAGCAGCTTAGTCGCAGGGCAAGGAGGCCGTGAAAAACTGTTTTTT. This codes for CASSLVAGQGGREKLFF.

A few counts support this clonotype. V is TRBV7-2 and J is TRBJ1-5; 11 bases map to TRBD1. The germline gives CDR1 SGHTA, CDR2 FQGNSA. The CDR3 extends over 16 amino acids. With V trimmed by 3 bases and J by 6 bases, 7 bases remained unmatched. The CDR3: CASSFLPGQGVQPQHF. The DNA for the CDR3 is TGTGCCAGCAGCTTCCTACCGGGACAGGGGGTTCAGCCCCAGCATTTT.

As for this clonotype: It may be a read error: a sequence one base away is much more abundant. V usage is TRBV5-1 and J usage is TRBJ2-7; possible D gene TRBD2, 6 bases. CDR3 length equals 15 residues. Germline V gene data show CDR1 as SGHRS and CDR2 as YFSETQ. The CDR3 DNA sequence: TGCGCCGGCAGCGGCACTTCCCGGGACTTCTCTGTGCAGTACTTC. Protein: CAGSGTSRDFSVQYF.

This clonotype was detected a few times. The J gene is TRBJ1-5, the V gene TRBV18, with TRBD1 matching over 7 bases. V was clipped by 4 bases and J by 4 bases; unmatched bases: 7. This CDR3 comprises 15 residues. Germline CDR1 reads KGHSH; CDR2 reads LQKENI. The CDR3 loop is CASSQTGQMNQPQHF. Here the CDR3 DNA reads TGTGCCAGCTCACAGACAGGGCAGATGAATCAGCCCCAGCATTTT.

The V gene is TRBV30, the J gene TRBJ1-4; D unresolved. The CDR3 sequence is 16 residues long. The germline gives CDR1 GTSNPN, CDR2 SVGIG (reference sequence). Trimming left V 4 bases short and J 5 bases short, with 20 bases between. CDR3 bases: TGTGCCTGGAATAAGGGATCATTGATTCGGAATGAAAAACTGTTTTTT. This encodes CAWNKGSLIRNEKLFF. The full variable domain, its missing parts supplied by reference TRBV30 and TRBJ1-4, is SQTIHQWPATLVQPVGSPLSLECTVEGTSNPNLYWYRQAAGRGLQLLFYSVGIGQISSEVPQNLSASRPQDRQFILSSKKLLLSDSGFYLCAWNKGSLIRNEKLFFGSGTQLSVL.

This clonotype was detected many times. CDR3 DNA: TGCAGCGTTGTCTGGGGTTCTTCCTACGAGCAGTACTTC. Translated: CSVVWGSSYEQYF. J is TRBJ2-7 and V is TRBV29-1; no definite D call. Trimming took 4 bases from V and 1 from J, leaving 11 bases between them. CDR1 is SQVTM, CDR2 ANQGSEA, per germline. The CDR3 runs to 13 residues.

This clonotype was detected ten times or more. Here the CDR3 DNA reads TGTGCCAGCAGTGGCTGGCTCGGGGGGCATGGCTACACCTTC. Translating it yields CASSGWLGGHGYTF. The chain recombines TRBV28 with TRBJ1-2; D perhaps matches TRBD1 (6 bases). The CDR3 runs to 14 residues. CDR1 is MDHEN and CDR2 is SYDVKM in the germline V gene. V was pared by 5 bases and J by 6 bases, with 16 bases between.

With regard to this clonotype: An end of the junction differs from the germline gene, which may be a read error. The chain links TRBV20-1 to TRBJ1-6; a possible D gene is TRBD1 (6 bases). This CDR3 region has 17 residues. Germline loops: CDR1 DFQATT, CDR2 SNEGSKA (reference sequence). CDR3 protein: CSARGGPYEQDNSPFHF. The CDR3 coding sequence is TGCAGTGCTAGGGGGGGCCCCTACGAGCAGGATAATTCACCCTTCCACTTT.

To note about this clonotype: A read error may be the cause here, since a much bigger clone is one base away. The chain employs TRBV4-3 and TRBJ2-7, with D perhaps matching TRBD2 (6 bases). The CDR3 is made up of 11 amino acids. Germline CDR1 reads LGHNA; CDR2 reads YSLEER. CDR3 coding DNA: TGCGCCAGCACGGGGGTGGAAGAGCAGTGCTTC. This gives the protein CASTGVEEQCF.

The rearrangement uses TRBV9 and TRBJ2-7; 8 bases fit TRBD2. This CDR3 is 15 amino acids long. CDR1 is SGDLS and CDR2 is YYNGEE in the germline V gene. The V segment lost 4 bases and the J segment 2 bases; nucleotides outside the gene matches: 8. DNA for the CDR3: TGTGCCAGCAGCTTAGCGGGGACGGAAACCTACGAGCAGTACTTC. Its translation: CASSLAGTETYEQYF.

CDR3 DNA: TGCGCCAGCAGCAAACCTTGGGACACCCTAGAAGAAAAACTGTTTTTT. This codes for CASSKPWDTLEEKLFF. The V and J genes are TRBV5-1 and TRBJ1-4, with D perhaps matching TRBD1 (6 bases). Germline values: CDR1 SGHRS, CDR2 YFSETQ. Trimming cost V 4 bases and J 8 bases, with 21 bases left between them. This CDR3 is built from 16 residues.

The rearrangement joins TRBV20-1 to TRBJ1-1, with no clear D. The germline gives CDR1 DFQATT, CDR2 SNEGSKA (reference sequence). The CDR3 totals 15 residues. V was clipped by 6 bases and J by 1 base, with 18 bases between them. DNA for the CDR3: TGCAGTGCCACACCGTTCCTTCGGGCGAACACTGAAGCTTTCTTT. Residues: CSATPFLRANTEAFF.

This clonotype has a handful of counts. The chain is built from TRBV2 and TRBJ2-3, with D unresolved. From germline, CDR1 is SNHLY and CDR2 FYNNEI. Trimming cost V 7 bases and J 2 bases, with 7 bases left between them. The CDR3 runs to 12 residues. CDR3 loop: CASTANTDTQYF. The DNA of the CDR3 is TGTGCCAGCACGGCGAACACAGATACGCAGTATTTT.

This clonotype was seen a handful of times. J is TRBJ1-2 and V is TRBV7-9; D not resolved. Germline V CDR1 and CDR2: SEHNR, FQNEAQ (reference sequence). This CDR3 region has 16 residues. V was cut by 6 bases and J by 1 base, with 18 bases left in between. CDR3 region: CASSARERFSNYGYTF. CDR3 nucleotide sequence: TGTGCCAGCAGTGCTAGAGAAAGGTTCAGTAACTATGGCTACACCTTC.

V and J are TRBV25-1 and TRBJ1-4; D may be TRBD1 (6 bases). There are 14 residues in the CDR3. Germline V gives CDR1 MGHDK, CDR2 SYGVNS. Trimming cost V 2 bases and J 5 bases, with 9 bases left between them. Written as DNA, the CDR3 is TGTGCCAGCAGTGAACTTGGACAGAATGAAAAACTGTTTTTT. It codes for CASSELGQNEKLFF. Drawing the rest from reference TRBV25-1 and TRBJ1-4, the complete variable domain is EADIYQTPRYLVIGTGKKITLECSQTMGHDKMYWYQQDPGMELHLIHYSYGVNSTEKGDLSSESTVSRIRTEHFPLTLESARPSHTSQYLCASSELGQNEKLFFGSGTQLSVL.

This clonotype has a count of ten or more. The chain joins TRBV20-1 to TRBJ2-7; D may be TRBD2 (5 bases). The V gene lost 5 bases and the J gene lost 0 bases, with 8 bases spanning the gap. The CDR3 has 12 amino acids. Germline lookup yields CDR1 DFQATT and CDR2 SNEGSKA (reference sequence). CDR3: CSACGFSYEQYF. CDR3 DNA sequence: TGCAGTGCTTGCGGGTTCTCCTACGAGCAGTACTTC.

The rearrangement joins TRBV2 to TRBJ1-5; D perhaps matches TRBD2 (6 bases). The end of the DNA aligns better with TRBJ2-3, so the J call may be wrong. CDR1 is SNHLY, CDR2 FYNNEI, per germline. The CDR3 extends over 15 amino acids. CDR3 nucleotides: TGTGCCAGCAGTGACGAGGGAGGAGGCACAGATACGCAGTATTTT. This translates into CASSDEGGGTDTQYF.

The CDR3 protein is CASSQGGQRAEQYF. Here the CDR3 DNA reads TGTGCCAGCAGCCAAGGAGGACAGCGTGCCGAGCAGTACTTC. This chain connects TRBV7-2 to TRBJ2-7; D perhaps matches TRBD1 (6 bases). Trimming pared 5 bases from V and 6 bases from J, leaving 17 bases between. The CDR3 sequence is 14 residues long. Germline loops: CDR1 SGHTA, CDR2 FQGNSA.